One sample yielded the 30 T cell receptor beta chains listed below, sequenced in a study of glioma-infiltrating T cells after dendritic cell vaccination. Time point meaning: after dendritic cell vaccination, including at tumor progression/relapse. Produced via immunoSEQ multiplex PCR; TCRdb's table is partial and in-frame only. The table has more than 85,000 clones, roughly 89% seen once; the top ten hold more than 2.5%. The material sequenced was blood, taken after dendritic cell vaccination. These receptors all stem from a human donor with glioblastoma.

The chain has TRBV2 and TRBJ1-2; D is uncertain. The CDR3 covers 15 residues. V gave up 6 bases and J gave up 10 bases, with 24 bases separating them. Germline V gives CDR1 SNHLY, CDR2 FYNNEI. The CDR3 reads CASRGSQVYGFTYTF. CDR3 coding DNA: TGTGCCAGCAGGGGCTCGCAGGTTTACGGTTTCACCTACACCTTC.

The gene calls are TRBV7-9 and TRBJ1-2; 9 bases match TRBD1. The V segment lost 2 bases and the J segment 7 bases; nucleotides outside the gene matches: 8. This CDR3 has 15 residues. From germline, CDR1 is SEHNR and CDR2 FQNEAQ (reference sequence). In DNA, the CDR3 is TGTGCCAGCAGCTTAAACGGAGACAGGGGGGGTGGCTACACCTTC. This gives the protein CASSLNGDRGGGYTF.

The chain is built from TRBV9 and TRBJ2-1; 10 bases are a match to TRBD2. In germline, CDR1 is SGDLS, CDR2 YYNGEE. With V trimmed by 3 bases and J by 5 bases, 8 bases remained unmatched. The CDR3 contains 16 residues. The CDR3 region is CASSENLAGVNNEQFF. Written as DNA, the CDR3 is TGTGCCAGCAGCGAGAACCTAGCGGGAGTAAACAATGAGCAGTTCTTC.

This rearrangement joins TRBV21-1 to TRBJ2-1; the D call of TRBD1 is as the table states it, not checked on the DNA. TRBV21-1 represents a pseudogene. The CDR3 spans 18 residues. The chain's CDR3 is CASSNSLGTGFRYNEQFF. In DNA, the CDR3 is TGTGCCAGCAGCAATAGTTTGGGGACAGGGTTTCGATACAATGAGCAGTTCTTC.

The V gene is TRBV4-1, the J gene TRBJ2-1, with 14 bases identical to TRBD2. V lost 4 bases, J lost 7 bases, and 6 bases stayed unmatched. CDR1 MGHRA and CDR2 YSYEKL come from the germline V gene. The CDR3 length is 16 residues. The CDR3 nucleotides read TGCGCCAGCAGCCCGGGACTAGCGGGAGATATAAATGAGCAGTTCTTC. Its protein product is CASSPGLAGDINEQFF.

J is TRBJ2-1 and V is TRBV13, with 8 bases matching TRBD1. The germline V gene has CDR1 PRHDT and CDR2 FYEKMQ (reference sequence). V was pared by 4 bases and J by 0 bases, with 2 bases of the junction left unmatched. The CDR3 loop spans 15 amino acids. DNA of the CDR3: TGTGCCAGCAGCTCCGACAGGGGCTCCTACAATGAGCAGTTCTTC. Translating it yields CASSSDRGSYNEQFF.

The J gene is TRBJ2-7, the V gene TRBV4-1; no clear D. CDR1 is MGHRA and CDR2 is YSYEKL in the germline V gene. Trimming left V 1 base short and J 5 bases short, with 15 bases between. The CDR3 runs to 15 residues. For the CDR3, the DNA is TGCGCCAGCAGCCAAGGGCAGACTCTGCTCGACGAGCAGTACTTC. Translation: CASSQGQTLLDEQYF.

The V call is TRBV9, the J call TRBJ1-5, with D perhaps TRBD1 (6 bases). The CDR3 runs to 16 residues. Germline assignment: CDR1 SGDLS and CDR2 YYNGEE. V lost 0 bases and J 0 bases, leaving 10 bases between the germline ends. Written as DNA, the CDR3 is TGTGCCAGCAGCGTAGGGGCAGGGGATAGCAATCAGCCCCAGCATTTT. It codes for CASSVGAGDSNQPQHF.

Here the CDR3 reads CASSDSSGRADTQYF. Here the CDR3 DNA reads TGTGCCAGTAGTGACTCTAGCGGGAGGGCAGATACGCAGTATTTT. The chain uses TRBV19 and TRBJ2-3; 12 bases map to TRBD2. Trimming cost V 5 bases and J 4 bases; bases outside gene matches: 4. There are 15 residues in the CDR3. Germline CDR1 is LNHDA and CDR2 is SQIVND (reference sequence).

This clone has only one observation. The chain carries TRBV29-1 and TRBJ1-3; 11 bases align to TRBD1. This CDR3 has 13 residues. Germline trimming cut 7 bases from V and 7 bases from J; bases unmatched to any gene: 6. Germline values: CDR1 SQVTM, CDR2 ANQGSEA. CDR3 loop: CSAPGTGGNTIYF. The CDR3 bases are TGCAGCGCCCCCGGGACAGGGGGGAACACCATATATTTT.

This chain uses TRBV11-2 with TRBJ2-7; 7 bases match TRBD2. Germline assignment: CDR1 SGHAT and CDR2 FQNNGV. With V trimmed by 1 base and J by 4 bases, 7 bases remained unmatched. CDR3 length equals 15 residues. The CDR3 coding sequence is TGTGCCAGCAGCTTAGGGGTGGGAGCGGGATACGAGCAGTACTTC. Translated, it gives CASSLGVGAGYEQYF.

J is TRBJ1-1 and V is TRBV5-1, with D uncertain. Trimming removed 2 bases from V and 0 bases from J, with 8 bases in between. This CDR3 region has 14 residues. CDR1 and CDR2 (germline): SGHRS, YFSETQ. The CDR3 DNA sequence: TGCGCCAGCAGCTTTGCGGGGATGAACACTGAAGCTTTCTTT. It translates to CASSFAGMNTEAFF.

CDR3 residues: CASSSPRFGLQETQYF. CDR3 in DNA: TGTGCCAGCAGCTCCCCCCGCTTCGGTCTTCAAGAGACCCAGTACTTC. The rearrangement uses TRBV11-1 and TRBJ2-5, with no clear D. The CDR3 extends over 16 amino acids. V lost 4 bases and J 2 bases, leaving 17 bases between the germline ends. Per the germline V gene, CDR1 is SGHAT and CDR2 is FQDESV (reference sequence).

V usage is TRBV19 and J usage is TRBJ1-4; the D gene is possibly TRBD1 (5 bases). The CDR3 runs 15 residues. The germline V gene encodes CDR1 LNHDA and CDR2 SQIVND (reference sequence). V lost 5 bases to trimming and J lost 7 bases, with 17 bases between them. For the CDR3, the DNA is TGTGCCAGTAGTTCATCCGGGGGGGAGACTGAAAAACTGTTTTTT. It translates to CASSSSGGETEKLFF. Using reference TRBV19 and TRBJ1-4 for the parts outside the CDR3, the full variable domain is DGGITQSPKYLFRKEGQNVTLSCEQNLNHDAMYWYRQDPGQGLRLIYYSQIVNDFQKGDIAEGYSVSREKKESFPLTVTSAQKNPTAFYLCASSSSGGETEKLFFGSGTQLSVL.

The gene calls are TRBV5-6 and TRBJ2-7, with 8 bases identical to TRBD2. The CDR3 is 16 residues long. The V gene's germline CDR1 is SGHDT and CDR2 YYEEEE. V dropped 4 bases and J dropped 0; count of bases not matched to a gene: 9. In DNA form, the CDR3 reads TGTGCCAGCAGCCCCCTTAAGCGGGAGACCTCCTACGAGCAGTACTTC. Residues: CASSPLKRETSYEQYF.

This rearrangement joins TRBV5-6 to TRBJ1-2, with 7 bases fitting TRBD1. V shed 3 bases and J 8 bases; nucleotides not matched to a gene: 13. The CDR3 spans 15 residues. The V gene's germline CDR1 is SGHDT and CDR2 YYEEEE. The CDR3 is CASSWGPQGQLGYTF. The DNA for the CDR3 is TGTGCCAGCAGCTGGGGCCCACAGGGGCAACTAGGCTACACCTTC.

This clone occurred a few times. The V and J genes are TRBV10-3 and TRBJ1-2, with 8 bases lining up with TRBD1. V shed 2 bases and J 6 bases; nucleotides not matched to a gene: 2. Germline V gene sequence: CDR1 ENHRY, CDR2 SYGVKD. This CDR3 comprises 13 residues. The CDR3 DNA reads TGTGCCATCAGTGAGGACAGGGGACATGGCTACACCTTC. Its protein is CAISEDRGHGYTF.

This clone was seen once. The CDR3 nucleotides read TGTGCCAGCAGCTTTTCGGAACAGTCATATGGCTACACCTTC. Residues: CASSFSEQSYGYTF. The J gene is TRBJ1-2, the V gene TRBV11-2; no clear D. The germline gives CDR1 SGHAT, CDR2 FQNNGV. Trimming shortened V by 3 bases and J by 5 bases, and 13 bases separated the two germline ends. The CDR3 loop spans 14 amino acids.

The chain is built from TRBV6-6 and TRBJ2-7; D is unclear. The CDR3 has 13 residues. The germline V gene encodes CDR1 MNHNY and CDR2 SVGAGI (reference sequence). The V end was cut by 0 bases, the J end by 5 bases, with 8 bases between. CDR3 protein: CASSYSSSNEQYF. The CDR3 DNA reads as TGTGCCAGCAGTTACTCATCTAGTAACGAGCAGTACTTC.

The chain recombines TRBV2 with TRBJ2-5; TRBD1 matches at 7 bases. J lost 2 bases, V lost 4 bases, and 7 bases had no gene match. Per the germline V gene, CDR1 is SNHLY and CDR2 is FYNNEI. The CDR3 extends over 15 amino acids. CDR3 loop: CASSASGQAQETQYF. CDR3 sequence (DNA): TGTGCCAGCAGTGCCTCCGGACAGGCTCAAGAGACCCAGTACTTC.

In this sample, this clone turned up once. The V call is TRBV5-1, the J call TRBJ2-7; TRBD1 aligns across 9 bases. This CDR3 comprises 15 residues. Trimming removed 4 bases from V and 3 bases from J; junction bases left unmatched: 8. Per germline, CDR1 SGHRS and CDR2 YFSETQ. The CDR3 bases are TGCGCCAGCAGCCCAGGGGGGACAGGGATCTACGAGCAGTACTTC. Amino acid sequence: CASSPGGTGIYEQYF.

The chain carries TRBV18 and TRBJ1-2, with D maybe TRBD1 (5 bases). The CDR3 runs to 11 residues. The V end lost 4 bases, the J end lost 7 bases, and 7 bases lay between the germline ends. Germline CDR1 is KGHSH and CDR2 is LQKENI. The CDR3 protein is CASSRRGGYTF. DNA of the CDR3: TGTGCCAGCTCACGTAGGGGTGGCTACACCTTC.

The chain employs TRBV30 and TRBJ1-1; possibly TRBD1 for D (6 bases). Per the germline V gene, CDR1 is GTSNPN and CDR2 is SVGIG (reference sequence). The CDR3 sequence is 11 residues long. Trimming stripped 4 bases from V and 4 bases from J, with 7 bases between. The CDR3 DNA reads as TGTGCCTGGAACAGGGTCACTGAAGCTTTCTTT. Its protein is CAWNRVTEAFF.

The chain links TRBV5-4 to TRBJ1-2, with D perhaps TRBD1 (5 bases). The CDR3 is made up of 14 amino acids. Germline CDR1 and CDR2: SGHNT and YYREEE (reference sequence). Trimming stripped 2 bases from V and 8 bases from J, with 16 bases between. The CDR3 sequence: CASSLGSDNRGYTF. CDR3 bases: TGTGCCAGCAGCTTAGGTTCGGACAACAGGGGCTACACCTTC.

The chain links TRBV6-6 to TRBJ2-5, with 8 positions matching TRBD2. The CDR3 runs to 14 residues. The trim removed 6 bases at V and 3 bases at J, leaving 6 bases unmatched. The germline V gene has CDR1 MNHNY and CDR2 SVGAGI (reference sequence). The CDR3 here is CASSLNSGKETQYF. DNA for the CDR3: TGTGCCAGCAGCCTTAATAGCGGGAAAGAGACCCAGTACTTC.

The chain links TRBV19 to TRBJ1-2; D perhaps matches TRBD1 (5 bases). Between the trimmed V and J ends, which lost 3 bases and 6 bases, there was a span of 11 bases. Germline CDR1 LNHDA, CDR2 SQIVND (reference sequence). The CDR3 has 13 residues. The CDR3 DNA is TGTGCCAGTAGTATGGGGCAGGGCGATGGCTACACCTTC. It translates to CASSMGQGDGYTF. Variable domain in full (rest from reference TRBV19 and TRBJ1-2): DGGITQSPKYLFRKEGQNVTLSCEQNLNHDAMYWYRQDPGQGLRLIYYSQIVNDFQKGDIAEGYSVSREKKESFPLTVTSAQKNPTAFYLCASSMGQGDGYTFGSGTRLTVV.

This clone was counted once. This chain joins TRBV5-1 and TRBJ2-5; D gene uncertain. V was pared by 5 bases and J by 4 bases, with 15 bases between. Germline CDR1 reads SGHRS; CDR2 reads YFSETQ. The CDR3 has 14 residues. The CDR3 DNA sequence: TGCGCCAGCAGTGAGACTTCACCCACAGAGACCCAGTACTTC. Its protein is CASSETSPTETQYF.

The count of this clone is one. This chain connects TRBV19 to TRBJ2-7, with D maybe TRBD1 (6 bases). From germline, CDR1 is LNHDA and CDR2 SQIVND (reference sequence). This CDR3 is 13 amino acids long. V was pared by 3 bases and J by 3 bases, with 9 bases between. In DNA form, the CDR3 reads TGTGCCAGTAGTATTGGACAGCGCTACGAGCAGTACTTC. Amino acids: CASSIGQRYEQYF.

DNA for the CDR3: TGTGCCAGCAGTCTCTCTGGACAGGGGGGATATGAAAAACTGTTTTTT. It encodes CASSLSGQGGYEKLFF. The chain employs TRBV27 and TRBJ1-4, with TRBD1 matching over 10 bases. The CDR3 is 16 amino acids. With 5 bases clipped from V and 6 bases from J, the junction kept 9 bases outside the gene matches. Germline lookup yields CDR1 MNHEY and CDR2 SMNVEV (reference sequence).

CDR3 residues: CASSSGGTSGYNEQFF. The CDR3 bases are TGCGCCAGCAGCTCTGGGGGGACTAGCGGGTATAATGAGCAGTTCTTC. V is TRBV5-1 and J is TRBJ2-1; 12 bases are shared with TRBD2. J gave up 7 bases and V 3 bases, and 8 bases lay outside the gene matches. This CDR3 is 16 amino acids long. Germline V lookup: CDR1 SGHRS, CDR2 YFSETQ.